Detailed here is one TCR beta chain. Its specificity is unknown. The CDR3 extends over 16 amino acids. CDR1 and CDR2 from the germline V gene are SGDLS and YYNGEE. V lost 3 bases and J 7 bases, leaving 19 bases between the germline ends. The source of the sample is a study of OX40 agonist ivuxolimab in advanced cancers. Study conclusions and caveats: In the 0.1 to 3.0 mg/kg range, CD4+ and CD8+ blood T cells had expanded clonally by week 6. Among the lowest peripheral clonal expansion occurred in 0.1-3.0 mg/kg partial responders. CD8+ T cells (on average) carried more expanded clones than CD4+ T cells.

Sequenced by immunoSEQ multiplex PCR; TCRdb stores in-frame clones only, minus some. The table records roughly 61,000 clones, about 85% of them present only once. The sequence derives from an adult with an advanced solid tumor such as melanoma, head and neck, liver or kidney cancer. Specimen: CD4+ or CD8+ T cells sorted from blood, collected in a trial of the OX40 agonist ivuxolimab. V usage is TRBV9 and J usage is TRBJ1-4; D possibly corresponds to TRBD1 (6 bases). CDR3 amino acids: CASSANPGGLGEKLFF. Written as DNA, the CDR3 is TGTGCCAGCAGCGCGAACCCGGGGGGCCTGGGTGAAAAACTGTTTTTT.